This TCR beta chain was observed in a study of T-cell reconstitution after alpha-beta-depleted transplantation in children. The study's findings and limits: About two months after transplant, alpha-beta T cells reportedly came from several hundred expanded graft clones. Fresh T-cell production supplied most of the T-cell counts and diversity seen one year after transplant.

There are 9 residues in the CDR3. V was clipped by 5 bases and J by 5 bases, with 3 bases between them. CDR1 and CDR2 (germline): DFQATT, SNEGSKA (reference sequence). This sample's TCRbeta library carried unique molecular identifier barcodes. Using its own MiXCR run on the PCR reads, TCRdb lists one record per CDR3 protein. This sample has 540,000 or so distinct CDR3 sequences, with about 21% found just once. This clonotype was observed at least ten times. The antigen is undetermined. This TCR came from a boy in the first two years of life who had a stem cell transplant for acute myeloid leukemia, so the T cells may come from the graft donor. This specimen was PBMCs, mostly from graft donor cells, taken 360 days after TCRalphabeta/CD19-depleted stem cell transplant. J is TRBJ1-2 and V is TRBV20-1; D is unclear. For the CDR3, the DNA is TGCAGTGCTTGGTATGGCTACACCTTC. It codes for CSAWYGYTF.